This TCR beta chain was sequenced in a study of post-analysis software for immune sequencing data. About the research overall: The patients showed relapsing-remitting, secondary progressive and progressive-relapsing multiple sclerosis courses. Study observations and caveats: Normalized Chao1 diversity in multiple sclerosis patients fell significantly below that of controls. Comparison of patients with controls showed five or six TRBV segments more frequent in patients, TRBV5-6, TRBV5-1 and TRBV20-1 among them.

There are 13 residues in the CDR3. The germline gives CDR1 SGDLS, CDR2 YYNGEE. On this clonotype: Its cognate antigen is unknown. The junction shows a germline mismatch at one end, possibly a read error.

Unique molecular identifiers featured in each of the TCR beta cDNA libraries. A single record per CDR3 protein comes from TCRdb applying MiXCR to the PCR reads. The repertoire includes 700,000 to 800,000 distinct CDR3 sequences, 25% to 30% of them detected once, and roughly 0.54% sits in the top ten. This sequence was found in a girl aged 5-17 years with multiple sclerosis. V gene TRBV9 combines with J gene TRBJ2-7; unclear D gene. The sequencing sample was made of blood. DNA of the CDR3: TGTGCCAGCAGCGTAGGGTTTTACAATGAGCAGCACTTC. It specifies CASSVGFYNEQHF.